The 27 T cell receptor beta chains below were found in one sample sequenced in a study of shared T cell receptors in the human thymus. The table came from immunoSEQ multiplex PCR; TCRdb's copy has only in-frame clones and leaves some out. The profile covers 550,000 to 800,000 clones, with around 85% appearing a single time and under 0.012% taken by the ten largest. Another study also made use of these data, one on human thymus T cells.

The sequenced sample was thymocytes. The receptors shown here come from a girl less than two years old with a congenital heart defect.

V and J are TRBV9 and TRBJ2-1; no clear D. The V and J ends lost 3 bases and 8 bases respectively, with 12 bases between them. Per the germline V gene, CDR1 is SGDLS and CDR2 is YYNGEE. The CDR3 spans 13 residues. The DNA of the CDR3 is TGTGCCAGCAGCGGGCCCGCGGCCGATGAGCAGTTCTTC. Protein: CASSGPAADEQFF.

J is TRBJ1-1 and V is TRBV14, with D perhaps TRBD1 (5 bases). Germline assignment: CDR1 SGHDN and CDR2 FVKESK. The CDR3 sequence is 15 residues long. V gave up 4 bases and J gave up 4 bases, with 16 bases separating them. The DNA for the CDR3 is TGTGCCAGCAGCCTTACAAGCGGGGCCGGCACTGAAGCTTTCTTT. Protein: CASSLTSGAGTEAFF.

The rearrangement joins TRBV4-1 to TRBJ1-4, with no clear D. V lost 3 bases and J 7 bases, leaving 15 bases between the germline ends. Germline-derived CDR1 and CDR2 are MGHRA and YSYEKL. This CDR3 has 15 amino acids. The CDR3 spells CASSQYSSSGEKLFF. The DNA for the CDR3 is TGCGCCAGCAGCCAGTACAGCTCCAGCGGTGAAAAACTGTTTTTT.

The CDR3 sequence: CASSINRGNYGYTF. In nucleotides, the CDR3 is TGTGCCAGCAGCATAAACAGGGGGAACTATGGCTACACCTTC. This sequence joins TRBV7-3 and TRBJ1-2; 8 positions agree with TRBD1. CDR3 length: 14 residues. V gave up 5 bases and J gave up 2 bases; unmatched junction bases: 4. Germline V gene sequence: CDR1 SGHTA, CDR2 FQGTGA.

The chain employs TRBV6-5 and TRBJ1-5; D is unresolved. The CDR3 sequence is 15 residues long. Germline lookup yields CDR1 MNHEY and CDR2 SVGAGI. V dropped 6 bases and J dropped 8 bases, with 20 bases sitting between them. The CDR3 protein is CASSPRTGGIEPQHF. The DNA for the CDR3 is TGTGCCAGCAGCCCCAGGACCGGAGGTATAGAGCCCCAGCATTTT.

This clone was detected only once. The chain combines TRBV9 with TRBJ2-3, with TRBD2 matching 12 bases. Per germline, CDR1 SGDLS and CDR2 YYNGEE. The CDR3 has 17 amino acids. Losses at the gene ends were 0 bases for V and 3 bases for J; bases not matched to a gene: 5. CDR3 sequence (DNA): TGTGCCAGCAGCGTAGTAGGACTAGCGGGGTTTACAGATACGCAGTATTTT. Translated: CASSVVGLAGFTDTQYF.

This chain uses TRBV9 with TRBJ2-1; no definite D call. Trimming left V 0 bases short and J 0 bases short, with 19 bases between. This CDR3 comprises 19 residues. Looked up from germline, CDR1 is SGDLS and CDR2 is YYNGEE. As DNA, the CDR3 is TGTGCCAGCAGCGTAGAGAGGAGAACGAGTCCCCGCTCCTACAATGAGCAGTTCTTC. It yields the protein CASSVERRTSPRSYNEQFF.

The J gene is TRBJ2-7, the V gene TRBV5-3; D gene uncertain. TRBV5-3 is reported as an ORF; its role is uncertain. The CDR3 runs 13 residues. V lost 9 bases and J lost 2, with 15 bases in between. CDR3 sequence: CAKKRGKTYEQYF. CDR3 DNA: TGTGCCAAGAAGAGAGGAAAAACCTACGAGCAGTACTTC.

The rearrangement links TRBV30 to TRBJ1-2; D is unclear. Trimming removed 1 base at V and 4 bases at J, with 13 bases between. Per the germline V gene, CDR1 is GTSNPN and CDR2 is SVGIG (reference sequence). This CDR3 contains 14 residues. CDR3 bases: TGTGCCTGGAGTGGGCCAGGTGGTGGCTATGGCTACACCTTC. Translating gives CAWSGPGGGYGYTF.

The chain joins TRBV19 to TRBJ1-2; possibly TRBD1 for D (5 bases). From germline, CDR1 is LNHDA and CDR2 SQIVND (reference sequence). CDR3 length: 12 amino acids. The V gene lost 7 bases and the J gene lost 4 bases, with 10 bases spanning the gap. CDR3 residues: CASKVDSYGYTF. CDR3 nucleotides: TGTGCCAGTAAAGTCGACAGCTATGGCTACACCTTC.

This clone has only one observation. This chain links TRBV19 with TRBJ1-6; D possibly corresponds to TRBD1 (5 bases). This CDR3 spans 17 amino acids. Per the germline V gene, CDR1 is LNHDA and CDR2 is SQIVND (reference sequence). V gave up 4 bases and J gave up 7 bases, with 20 bases separating them. DNA of the CDR3: TGTGCCAGTAGTACGAAACTGACAGAGGCAAGAAATTCACCCCTCCACTTT. This encodes CASSTKLTEARNSPLHF.

This rearrangement joins TRBV29-1 to TRBJ1-1; TRBD1 matches 7 bases. CDR1 and CDR2 from the germline V gene are SQVTM and ANQGSEA. There are 16 residues in the CDR3. Trimming cost V 5 bases and J 4 bases; bases outside gene matches: 16. CDR3 protein: CSVILDDREGSTEAFF. The DNA of the CDR3 is TGCAGCGTTATACTGGACGACAGGGAAGGGAGCACTGAAGCTTTCTTT.

The rearrangement joins TRBV28 to TRBJ1-2, with a weak D call TRBD1 (5 bases). V gave up 1 base and J gave up 1 base, with 16 bases separating them. Per germline, CDR1 MDHEN and CDR2 SYDVKM. CDR3 length: 17 amino acids. CDR3 bases: TGTGCCAGCAGTTTATTCCGTACAGGAAGGGATAACTATGGCTACACCTTC. Translated, it gives CASSLFRTGRDNYGYTF.

This clone has only a few counts. The V and J genes are TRBV4-1 and TRBJ1-5; D unclear. Trimming took off 3 bases at V and 6 bases at J, with 27 bases between the two ends. The CDR3 runs to 19 residues. CDR1 MGHRA and CDR2 YSYEKL come from the germline V gene. The CDR3 DNA is TGCGCCAGCAGCCATACCCACCGAGGCCTCGGAACATTCCTTCAGCCCCAGCATTTT. It translates to CASSHTHRGLGTFLQPQHF.

This chain uses TRBV28 with TRBJ1-4; D possibly corresponds to TRBD1 (5 bases). V was clipped by 2 bases and J by 6 bases, with 16 bases between them. CDR1 and CDR2 (germline): MDHEN, SYDVKM. The CDR3 consists of 16 residues. The CDR3 here is CASSLLLAQGYEKLFF. The CDR3 DNA reads as TGTGCCAGCAGTTTACTTTTGGCGCAGGGATATGAAAAACTGTTTTTT.

The V gene is TRBV5-4, the J gene TRBJ1-3; 9 bases are a match to TRBD1. The CDR3 spans 16 residues. V dropped 1 base and J dropped 4; count of bases not matched to a gene: 6. Germline V gene data show CDR1 as SGHNT and CDR2 as YYREEE (reference sequence). The CDR3 sequence is CASSLFVGTGGNTIYF. The DNA of the CDR3 is TGTGCCAGCAGCTTGTTCGTCGGGACAGGGGGAAACACCATATATTTT. The whole variable domain, remainder taken from reference TRBV5-4 and TRBJ1-3, is ETGVTQSPTHLIKTRGQQVTLRCSSQSGHNTVSWYQQALGQGPQFIFQYYREEENGRGNFPPRFSGLQFPNYSSELNVNALELDDSALYLCASSLFVGTGGNTIYFGEGSWLTVV.

The chain links TRBV4-3 to TRBJ1-1; D might be TRBD1 (5 bases). This CDR3 has 14 residues. Germline V gene sequence: CDR1 LGHNA, CDR2 YSLEER. Trimming left V 2 bases short and J 1 base short, with 8 bases between. CDR3 DNA: TGCGCCAGCAGCCAAAACAGGTGGAACACTGAAGCTTTCTTT. Translated: CASSQNRWNTEAFF.

The CDR3 reads CASSQDWARGANTEAFF. The CDR3, as DNA: TGCGCCAGCAGCCAAGATTGGGCGCGGGGGGCGAACACTGAAGCTTTCTTT. V and J are TRBV4-3 and TRBJ1-1, with TRBD1 as a possible D gene (6 bases). The V end lost 0 bases, the J end lost 1 base, and 15 bases lay between the germline ends. The CDR3 has 17 amino acids. CDR1 LGHNA and CDR2 YSLEER come from the germline V gene.

The chain uses TRBV9 and TRBJ2-2; 8 nucleotides agree with TRBD1. Trimming at V came to 3 bases and at J to 4 bases, leaving 8 bases not matched to a gene. The CDR3 consists of 16 residues. CDR1 SGDLS and CDR2 YYNGEE come from the germline V gene. CDR3 bases: TGTGCCAGCAGCGGGAGACAGGGGAAGCGCACCGGGGAGCTGTTTTTT. Its protein product is CASSGRQGKRTGELFF.

The chain is built from TRBV28 and TRBJ2-5; TRBD2 matches 11 bases. Germline CDR1 reads MDHEN; CDR2 reads SYDVKM. Trimming cost V 6 bases and J 0 bases; bases outside gene matches: 9. The CDR3 consists of 17 residues. The chain's CDR3 is CASRDASGGTYQETQYF. The CDR3 bases are TGTGCCAGCAGGGACGCTAGCGGGGGGACGTACCAAGAGACCCAGTACTTC.

The chain uses TRBV6-6 and TRBJ1-3, with a weak D call TRBD1 (5 bases). The CDR3 has 13 amino acids. Germline values: CDR1 MNHNY, CDR2 SVGAGI (reference sequence). Trimming removed 2 bases at V and 9 bases at J, with 11 bases between. This CDR3 reads CASSYTRVGTIYF. For the CDR3, the DNA is TGTGCCAGCAGTTACACCAGGGTGGGCACCATATATTTT.

Details on this clone: One end of the junction varies from germline; a read error may be responsible. The identical CDR3 is also encoded by other nucleotide sequences in the sample. The chain links TRBV10-3 to TRBJ2-1; 10 nucleotides agree with TRBD2. In germline, CDR1 is ENHRY, CDR2 SYGVKD. The CDR3 runs to 16 residues. Here the CDR3 DNA reads TGTGCCATCGGTGCTGGGGCAGCGGGGGGGTTAAATGAACAGTTCTTC. Its translation: CAIGAGAAGGLNEQFF.

V gene TRBV25-1 combines with J gene TRBJ1-2; TRBD1 agrees at 11 bases. The CDR3 totals 16 residues. Germline CDR1 reads MGHDK; CDR2 reads SYGVNS. The V segment lost 6 bases and the J segment 5 bases; nucleotides outside the gene matches: 11. CDR3 nucleotide sequence: TGTGCCAGCAGGTCCGGGACAGGGGGTTTTAGTTATGGCTACACCTTC. This encodes CASRSGTGGFSYGYTF.

The chain employs TRBV21-1 and TRBJ1-2; the table's D call, TRBD1, has no DNA check behind it. TRBV21-1 is labeled a pseudogene. The CDR3 contains 16 residues. The CDR3 loop reads CASSSSNTGANYGYTF. CDR3 sequence (DNA): TGTGCCAGCAGCAGTTCCAATACAGGCGCTAACTATGGCTACACCTTC.

This chain connects TRBV2 to TRBJ2-7, with 8 bases that match TRBD1. This CDR3 region has 13 residues. Germline lookup yields CDR1 SNHLY and CDR2 FYNNEI. V trimming: 4 bases; J trimming: 3 bases; junction bases outside the gene matches: 2. As DNA, the CDR3 is TGTGCCAGCAGTGCACAGGGGGACTACGAGCAGTACTTC. Amino acids: CASSAQGDYEQYF.

The CDR3 protein is CASSKGHGELFF. In DNA form, the CDR3 reads TGTGCCAGCAGCAAAGGGCACGGGGAGCTGTTTTTT. The gene calls are TRBV21-1 and TRBJ2-2; the table assigns TRBD1, which was not confirmed against the DNA. TRBV21-1 represents a pseudogene. The CDR3 contains 12 residues.

The rearrangement joins TRBV5-5 to TRBJ1-2, with a tentative D call TRBD1 (5 bases). This CDR3 has 16 amino acids. Between the trimmed V and J ends, which lost 4 bases and 4 bases, there was a span of 20 bases. Germline values: CDR1 SGHKS, CDR2 YYEKEE (reference sequence). The CDR3 nucleotides read TGTGCCAGCAGCCACACGAGCCGGGGGGGAATCTATGGCTACACCTTC. This gives the protein CASSHTSRGGIYGYTF.